The 17 T cell receptor beta chains given below trace back to one sample, sequenced in a study of monozygotic twins with inflammatory bowel disease. TCRdb processed the 5' RACE reads again and assigns one entry to each CDR3 protein, with no DNA. The table gives some 300,000 distinct CDR3 sequences; the top ten clones make up over 5.5% of it. Input material: blood. All receptors come from a human donor with ulcerative colitis or Crohn's disease, or a healthy co-twin of an affected twin (not recorded which).

The rearrangement uses TRBV20-1 and TRBJ2-1; TCRdb gives TRBD2 as the D gene, but with no DNA this cannot be confirmed. Looked up from germline, CDR1 is DFQATT and CDR2 is SNEGSKA (reference sequence). CDR3 length equals 15 residues. This chain's CDR3 is CSATLLAGGRNEQFF.

J is TRBJ1-4 and V is TRBV11-2; TCRdb gives TRBD1 as the D gene, but with no DNA this cannot be confirmed. Germline CDR1 SGHAT, CDR2 FQNNGV. This CDR3 region has 15 residues. The CDR3 region is CASSLNRGSNEKLFF.

V gene TRBV4-3 combines with J gene TRBJ2-6. The CDR3 has 15 amino acids. Per germline, CDR1 LGHNA and CDR2 YSLEER. CDR3 sequence reads: CASSQGSAGANVLTF.

The chain is built from TRBV9 and TRBJ2-3; TCRdb's D gene call, TRBD1, goes unchecked for lack of DNA. The length of the CDR3 is 15 residues. Germline CDR1 reads SGDLS; CDR2 reads YYNGEE. The CDR3 spells CASSLNRGVPDTQYF.

The chain employs TRBV20-1 and TRBJ2-7; as DNA is missing, the TRBD1 call by TCRdb cannot be tested. The V gene's germline CDR1 is DFQATT and CDR2 SNEGSKA (reference sequence). The CDR3 loop spans 13 amino acids. CDR3 sequence reads: CSARTGNGYEQYF.

This rearrangement joins TRBV27 to TRBJ2-5. The CDR3 covers 12 residues. Germline V lookup: CDR1 MNHEY, CDR2 SMNVEV (reference sequence). The CDR3 loop is CASSQSGETQYF.

Here the CDR3 reads CASSHAYEQYF. The chain recombines TRBV7-9 with TRBJ2-7. The V gene's germline CDR1 is SEHNR and CDR2 FQNEAQ (reference sequence). The CDR3 loop spans 11 amino acids.

The chain is built from TRBV11-2 and TRBJ2-5; the TCRdb D gene call, TRBD1, has no DNA to confirm it. The germline gives CDR1 SGHAT, CDR2 FQNNGV. The CDR3 runs to 15 residues. The CDR3: CASSLAREFEETQYF.

The chain recombines TRBV25-1 with TRBJ1-1. The CDR3 runs 15 residues. Per the germline V gene, CDR1 is MGHDK and CDR2 is SYGVNS. The CDR3 loop reads CASSESFGDLAEAFF.

The V gene is TRBV5-4, the J gene TRBJ1-4; TCRdb lists TRBD1, though no DNA is available to test this call. Germline V gene lookup returns CDR1 SGHNT and CDR2 YYREEE (reference sequence). The CDR3 contains 21 residues. This chain's CDR3 is CASSLVSRTGGRGTAGEKLFF.

The rearrangement joins TRBV6-2 or TRBV6-3 to TRBJ2-1; TCRdb's D call of TRBD2 is untestable without DNA. Germline V CDR1 and CDR2: MNHEY, SVGEGT. The CDR3 sequence is 16 residues long. CDR3 amino acids: CASSYGTSGRRSEQFF.

The chain joins TRBV4-3 to TRBJ1-5. The CDR3 covers 15 residues. Germline assignment: CDR1 LGHNA and CDR2 YSLEER. This chain's CDR3 is CASSQRLESNQPQHF.

CDR3 amino acids: CASSPFQGNTEAFF. The chain recombines TRBV6-2 or TRBV6-3 with TRBJ1-1; TCRdb designates TRBD1, a call that cannot be tested without DNA. The CDR3 totals 14 residues. Per germline, CDR1 MNHEY and CDR2 SVGEGT.

This CDR3 is CASSVAQDPYEQYF. V gene TRBV9 combines with J gene TRBJ2-7. The length of the CDR3 is 14 residues. The germline V gene has CDR1 SGDLS and CDR2 YYNGEE. The entire variable domain, with the rest obtained from reference TRBV9 and TRBJ2-7, is as follows: DSGVTQTPKHLITATGQRVTLRCSPRSGDLSVYWYQQSLDQGLQFLIQYYNGEERAKGNILERFSAQQFPDLHSELNLSSLELGDSALYFCASSVAQDPYEQYFGPGTRLTVT.

This sequence joins TRBV15 and TRBJ2-1; checking the TCRdb D call of TRBD1 is not possible without DNA. Germline loops: CDR1 LNHNV, CDR2 YYDKDF (reference sequence). The CDR3 is made up of 15 amino acids. The CDR3 region is CATSSRGWSYNEQFF.

CDR3 amino acids: CASSADTTLSGNTIYF. This chain uses TRBV9 with TRBJ1-3. Germline CDR1 is SGDLS and CDR2 is YYNGEE. The CDR3 totals 16 residues.

The chain couples TRBV7-2 to TRBJ2-4; with no DNA, the TCRdb D assignment of TRBD2 cannot be verified. This CDR3 has 15 amino acids. The V gene's germline CDR1 is SGHTA and CDR2 FQGNSA. This CDR3 reads CASRKREGRKNIQYF.